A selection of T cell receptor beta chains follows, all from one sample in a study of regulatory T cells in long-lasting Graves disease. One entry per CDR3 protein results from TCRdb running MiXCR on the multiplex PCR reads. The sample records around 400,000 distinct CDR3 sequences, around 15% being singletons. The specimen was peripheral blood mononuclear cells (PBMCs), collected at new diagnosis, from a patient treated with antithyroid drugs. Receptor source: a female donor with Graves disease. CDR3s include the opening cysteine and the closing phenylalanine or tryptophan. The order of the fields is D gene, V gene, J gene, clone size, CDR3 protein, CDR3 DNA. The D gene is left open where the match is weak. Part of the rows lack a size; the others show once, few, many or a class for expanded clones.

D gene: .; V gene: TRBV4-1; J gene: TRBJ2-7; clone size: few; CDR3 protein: CASSQVGSEQYF; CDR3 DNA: TGCGCCAGCAGCCAAGTAGGCAGCGAGCAGTACTTC
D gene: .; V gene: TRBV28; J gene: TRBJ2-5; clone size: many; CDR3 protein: CASSLSGVQETQYF; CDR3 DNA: TGTGCCAGCAGTTTATCAGGGGTCCAAGAGACCCAGTACTTC
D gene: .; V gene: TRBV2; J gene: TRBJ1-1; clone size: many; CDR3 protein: CASSEGWVPNTILNTEAFF; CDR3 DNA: TGTGCCAGCAGTGAGGGTTGGGTTCCTAACACAATTTTAAACACTGAAGCTTTCTTT
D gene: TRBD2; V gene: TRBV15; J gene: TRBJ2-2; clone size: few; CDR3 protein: CATSRDFAGDFANTGELFF; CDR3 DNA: TGTGCCACCAGCAGAGATTTTGCGGGGGACTTCGCGAACACCGGGGAGCTGTTTTTT
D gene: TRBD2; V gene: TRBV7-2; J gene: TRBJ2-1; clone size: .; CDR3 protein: CASSFVSTSGSYNEQFF; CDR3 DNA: TGTGCCAGCAGCTTCGTTTCGACTAGCGGCTCCTACAATGAGCAGTTCTTC
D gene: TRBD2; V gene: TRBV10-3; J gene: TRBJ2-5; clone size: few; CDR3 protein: CAISGSEWSSGDQETQYF; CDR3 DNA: TGTGCCATCAGTGGGTCCGAATGGTCTAGCGGGGACCAAGAGACCCAGTACTTC
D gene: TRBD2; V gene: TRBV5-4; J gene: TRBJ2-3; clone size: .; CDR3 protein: CASSRTSGATDTQYF; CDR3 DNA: TGTGCCAGCAGCAGGACTAGCGGGGCCACAGATACGCAGTATTTT
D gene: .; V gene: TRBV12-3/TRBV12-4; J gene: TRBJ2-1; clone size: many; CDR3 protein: CASGWGSEYNEQFF; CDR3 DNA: TGTGCCAGCGGGTGGGGTAGCGAATACAATGAGCAGTTCTTC
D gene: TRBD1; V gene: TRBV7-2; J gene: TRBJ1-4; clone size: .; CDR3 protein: CACSGDGTEGEKLFF; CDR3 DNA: TGTGCCTGCTCTGGGGACGGGACAGAAGGTGAAAAACTGTTTTTT
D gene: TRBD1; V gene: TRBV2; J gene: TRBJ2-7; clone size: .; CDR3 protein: CASSEGWDRVGYEQYF; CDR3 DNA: TGTGCCAGCAGTGAAGGATGGGACAGGGTCGGCTACGAGCAGTACTTC
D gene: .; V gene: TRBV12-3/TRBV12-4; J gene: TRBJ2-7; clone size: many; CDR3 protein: CASSFGHQSYEQYF; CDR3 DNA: TGTGCCAGCAGTTTCGGACACCAATCCTACGAGCAGTACTTC
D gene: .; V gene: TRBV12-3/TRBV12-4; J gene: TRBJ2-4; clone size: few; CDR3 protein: CASSLGGRKYF; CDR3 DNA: TGTGCCAGCAGTTTGGGTGGTCGAAAGTACTTC
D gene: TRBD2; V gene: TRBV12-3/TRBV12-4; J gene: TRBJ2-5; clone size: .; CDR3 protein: CASSLVGEGTQYF; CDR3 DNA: TGTGCCAGCAGTTTAGTCGGGGAGGGGACCCAGTACTTC
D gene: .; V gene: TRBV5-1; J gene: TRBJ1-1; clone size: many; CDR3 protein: CASSREGTEAFF; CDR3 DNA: TGCGCCAGCAGCAGGGAAGGAACTGAAGCTTTCTTT
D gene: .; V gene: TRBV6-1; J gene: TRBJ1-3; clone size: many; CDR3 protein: CASSPLSGNTIYF; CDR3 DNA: TGTGCCAGTTCCCCCCTCTCTGGAAACACCATATATTTT
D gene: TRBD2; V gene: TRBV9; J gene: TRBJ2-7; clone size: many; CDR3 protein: CASSVGDSGRMYF; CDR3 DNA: TGTGCCAGCAGCGTAGGTGATAGCGGGAGAATGTACTTC
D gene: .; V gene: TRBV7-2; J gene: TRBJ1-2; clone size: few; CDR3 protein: CASSAYAGASLNYGYAF; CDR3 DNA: TGTGCCAGCAGCGCCTATGCAGGGGCGTCTTTAAACTATGGCTACGCCTTC
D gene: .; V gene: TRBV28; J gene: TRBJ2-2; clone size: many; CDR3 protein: CASTDPGTGELFF; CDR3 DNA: TGTGCCAGCACGGACCCGGGGACCGGGGAGCTGTTTTTT
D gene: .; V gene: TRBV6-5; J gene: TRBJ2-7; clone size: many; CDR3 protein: CASSYSNFGSGNYYEQYF; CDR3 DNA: TGTGCCAGCAGTTACTCGAATTTTGGGTCCGGCAATTACTACGAGCAGTACTTC
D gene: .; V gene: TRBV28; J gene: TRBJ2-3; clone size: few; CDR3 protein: CASKSRQVAQYF; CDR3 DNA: TGTGCCAGCAAATCACGGCAGGTCGCGCAGTATTTT
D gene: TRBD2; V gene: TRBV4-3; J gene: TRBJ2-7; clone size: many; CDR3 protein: CASSQDISGRAYYEQYF; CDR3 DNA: TGCGCCAGCAGCCAAGACATTAGCGGGAGGGCCTACTACGAGCAGTACTTC
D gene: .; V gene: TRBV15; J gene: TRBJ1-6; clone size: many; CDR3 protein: CATSGPEWNSPLHF; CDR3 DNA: TGTGCCACTTCTGGTCCCGAATGGAATTCACCCCTCCACTTT
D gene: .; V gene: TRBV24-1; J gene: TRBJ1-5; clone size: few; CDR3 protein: CATSGSDYSNQPQHF; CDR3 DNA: TGTGCCACCAGTGGTTCAGATTATAGCAATCAGCCCCAGCATTTT
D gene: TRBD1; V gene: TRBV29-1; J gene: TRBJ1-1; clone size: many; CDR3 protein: CSVGLTGYNTEAFF; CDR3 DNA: TGCAGCGTTGGCCTGACAGGGTATAACACTGAAGCTTTCTTT
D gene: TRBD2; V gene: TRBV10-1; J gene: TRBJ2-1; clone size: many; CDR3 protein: CASSRTSAGNEQFF; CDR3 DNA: TGCGCCAGCAGTAGGACTAGCGCTGGCAATGAGCAGTTCTTC
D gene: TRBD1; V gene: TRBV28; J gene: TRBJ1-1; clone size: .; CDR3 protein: CASSPGQGIPLPSNTEAFF; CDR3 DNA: TGTGCCAGCTCACCCGGACAGGGCATCCCCCTCCCTTCGAACACTGAAGCTTTCTTT
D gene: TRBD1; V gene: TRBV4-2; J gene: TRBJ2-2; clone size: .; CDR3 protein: CASSQYGVQGVTGELFF; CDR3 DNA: TGTGCCAGCAGCCAATATGGAGTGCAGGGGGTGACCGGGGAGCTGTTTTTT
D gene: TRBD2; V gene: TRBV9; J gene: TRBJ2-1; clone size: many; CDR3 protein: CASAREGYNEQFF; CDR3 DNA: TGTGCCAGCGCGCGGGAGGGTTACAATGAGCAGTTCTTC
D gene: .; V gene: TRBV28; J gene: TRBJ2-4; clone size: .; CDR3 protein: CASSSPPGRRPLPAKNIQYF; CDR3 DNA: TGTGCCAGCAGTTCCCCCCCGGGGCGGCGGCCTCTACCAGCCAAAAACATTCAGTACTTC
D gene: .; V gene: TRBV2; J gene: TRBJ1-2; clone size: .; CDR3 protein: CASSEAPTTAYYGYTF; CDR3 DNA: TGTGCCAGCAGTGAAGCGCCTACGACAGCTTACTATGGCTACACCTTC
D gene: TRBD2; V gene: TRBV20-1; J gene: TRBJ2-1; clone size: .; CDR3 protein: CSARDPLAGGEQFF; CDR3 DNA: TGCAGTGCTAGAGACCCTCTAGCGGGAGGTGAGCAGTTCTTC
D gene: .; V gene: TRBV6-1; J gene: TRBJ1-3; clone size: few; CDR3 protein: CASWRRAGNTIYF; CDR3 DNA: TGTGCCAGCTGGAGGAGGGCTGGAAACACCATATATTTT
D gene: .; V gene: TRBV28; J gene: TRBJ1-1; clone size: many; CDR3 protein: CASSLVQANTEAFF; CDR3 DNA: TGTGCCAGCAGTTTGGTCCAGGCGAACACTGAAGCTTTCTTT
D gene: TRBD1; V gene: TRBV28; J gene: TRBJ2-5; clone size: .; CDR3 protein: CASRSGQGGAEAQYF; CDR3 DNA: TGTGCCAGCAGATCCGGACAGGGCGGTGCGGAGGCCCAGTACTTC
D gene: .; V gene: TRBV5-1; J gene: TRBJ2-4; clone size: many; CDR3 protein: CASSLGGLAKNIQYF; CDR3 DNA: TGTGCCAGCAGCTTGGGGGGATTAGCCAAAAACATTCAGTACTTC
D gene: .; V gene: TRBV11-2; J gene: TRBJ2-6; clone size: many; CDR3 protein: CASSVTVSGANVLTF; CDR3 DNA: TGTGCCAGCAGCGTTACAGTCTCTGGGGCCAACGTCCTGACTTTC
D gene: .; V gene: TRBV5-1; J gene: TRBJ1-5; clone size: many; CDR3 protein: CASSLSENRYSNQPQHF; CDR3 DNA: TGCGCCAGCAGCTTGTCCGAGAACCGTTATAGCAATCAGCCCCAGCATTTT